This TCR beta chain was captured in a study of CD8 T cells in ankylosing spondylitis. TCRdb analysed the 5' RACE reads with MiXCR anew, one entry per CDR3 protein. The sample lists about 39,000 distinct CDR3 sequences, over 2.5% occurring once. This clonotype was recorded many times. Its antigen remains unidentified. The study's findings and limits: A subset of motif variants has previously been described in the synovial fluid and blood of reactive arthritis. Blood from ankylosing spondylitis patients appeared to carry a characteristic roughly 8-variant TCR beta motif.

Material for sequencing was blood, either unsorted or a sorted T cell fraction (not recorded which). The sequence came from a male donor with ankylosing spondylitis or in good health (not recorded which).

The DNA for the CDR3 is TGTGCCACCAACGTTACCGGGGAGCTGTTTTTT. This translates into CATNVTGELFF. The genes are TRBV24-1 and TRBJ2-2, with D unclear. The CDR3 is made up of 11 amino acids. V lost 8 bases and J lost 5, with 5 bases in between. Germline CDR1 and CDR2: KGHDR and SFDVKD.